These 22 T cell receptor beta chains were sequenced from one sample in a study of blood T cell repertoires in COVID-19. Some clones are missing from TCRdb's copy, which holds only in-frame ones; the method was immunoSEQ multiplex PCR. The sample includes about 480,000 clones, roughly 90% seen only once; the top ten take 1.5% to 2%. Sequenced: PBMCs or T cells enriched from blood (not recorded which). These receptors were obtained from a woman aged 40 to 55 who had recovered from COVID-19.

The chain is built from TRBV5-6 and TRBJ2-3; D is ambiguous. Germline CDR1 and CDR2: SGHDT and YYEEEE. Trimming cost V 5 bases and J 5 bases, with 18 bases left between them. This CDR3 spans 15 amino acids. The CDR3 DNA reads TGTGCCAGCAGACAAAGAACTTCTGGGCAAGATACGCAGTATTTT. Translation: CASRQRTSGQDTQYF.

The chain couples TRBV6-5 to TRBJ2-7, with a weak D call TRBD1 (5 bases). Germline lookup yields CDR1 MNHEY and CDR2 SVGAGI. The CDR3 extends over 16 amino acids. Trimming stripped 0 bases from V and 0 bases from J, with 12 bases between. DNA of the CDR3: TGTGCCAGCAGTTACTCGACGGACATCGCCTCCTACGAGCAGTACTTC. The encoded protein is CASSYSTDIASYEQYF.

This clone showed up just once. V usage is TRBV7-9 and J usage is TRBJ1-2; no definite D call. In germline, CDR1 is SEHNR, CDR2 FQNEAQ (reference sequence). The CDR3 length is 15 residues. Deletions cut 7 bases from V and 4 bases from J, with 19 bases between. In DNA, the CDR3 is TGTGCCAGCACCCGAGACCGGGGAGTCACCTATGGCTACACCTTC. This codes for CASTRDRGVTYGYTF.

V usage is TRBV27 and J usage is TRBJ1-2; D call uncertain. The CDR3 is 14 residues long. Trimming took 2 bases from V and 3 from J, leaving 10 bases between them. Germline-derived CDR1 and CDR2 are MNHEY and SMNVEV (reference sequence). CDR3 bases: TGTGCCAGCAGTTTACTGTTCGGAGACTATGGCTACACCTTC. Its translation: CASSLLFGDYGYTF.

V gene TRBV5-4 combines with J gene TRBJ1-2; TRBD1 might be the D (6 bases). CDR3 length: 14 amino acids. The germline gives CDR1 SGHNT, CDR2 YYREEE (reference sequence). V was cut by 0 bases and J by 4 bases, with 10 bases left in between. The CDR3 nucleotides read TGTGCCAGCAGCTTGGAAACAGGGAGCTATGGCTACACCTTC. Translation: CASSLETGSYGYTF.

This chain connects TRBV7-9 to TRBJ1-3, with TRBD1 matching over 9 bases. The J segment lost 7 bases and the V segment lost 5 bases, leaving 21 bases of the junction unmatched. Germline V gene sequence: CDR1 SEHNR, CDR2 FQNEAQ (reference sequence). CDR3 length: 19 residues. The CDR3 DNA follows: TGTGCCAGCAGCACAAAACCGGGACAGGGAACCCCTTCGTCGAACACCATATATTTT. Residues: CASSTKPGQGTPSSNTIYF.

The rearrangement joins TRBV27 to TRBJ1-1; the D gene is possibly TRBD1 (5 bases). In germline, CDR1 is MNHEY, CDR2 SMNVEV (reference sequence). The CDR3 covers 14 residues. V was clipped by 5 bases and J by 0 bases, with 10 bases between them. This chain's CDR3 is CASSPGSMNTEAFF. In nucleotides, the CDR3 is TGTGCCAGCAGTCCAGGGTCAATGAACACTGAAGCTTTCTTT.

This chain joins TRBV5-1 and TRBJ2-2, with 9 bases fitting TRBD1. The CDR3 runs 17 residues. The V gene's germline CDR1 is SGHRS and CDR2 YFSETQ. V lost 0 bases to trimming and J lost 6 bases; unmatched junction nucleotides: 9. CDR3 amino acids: CASSLVTGGIESGELFF. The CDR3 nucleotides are TGCGCCAGCAGCTTGGTGACAGGGGGTATAGAGTCCGGGGAGCTGTTTTTT.

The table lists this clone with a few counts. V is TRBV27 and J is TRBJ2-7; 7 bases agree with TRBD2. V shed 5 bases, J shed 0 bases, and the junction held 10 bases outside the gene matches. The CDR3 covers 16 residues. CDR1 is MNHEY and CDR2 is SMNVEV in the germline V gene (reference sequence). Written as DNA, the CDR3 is TGTGCCAGCAGTCCCTCTAGCGGTAGCCTCTCCTACGAGCAGTACTTC. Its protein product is CASSPSSGSLSYEQYF.

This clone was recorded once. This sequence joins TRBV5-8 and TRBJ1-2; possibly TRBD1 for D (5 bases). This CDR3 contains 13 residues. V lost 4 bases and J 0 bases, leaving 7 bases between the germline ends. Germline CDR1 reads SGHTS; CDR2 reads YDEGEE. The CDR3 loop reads CASSPTANYGYTF. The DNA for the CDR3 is TGTGCCAGCAGCCCGACAGCTAACTATGGCTACACCTTC.

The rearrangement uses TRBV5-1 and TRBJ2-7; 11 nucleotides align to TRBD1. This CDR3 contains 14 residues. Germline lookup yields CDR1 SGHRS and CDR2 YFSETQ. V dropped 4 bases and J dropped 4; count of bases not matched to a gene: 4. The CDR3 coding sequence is TGCGCCAGCAGCCCAGGACAGGGGGCATACGAGCAGTACTTC. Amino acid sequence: CASSPGQGAYEQYF.

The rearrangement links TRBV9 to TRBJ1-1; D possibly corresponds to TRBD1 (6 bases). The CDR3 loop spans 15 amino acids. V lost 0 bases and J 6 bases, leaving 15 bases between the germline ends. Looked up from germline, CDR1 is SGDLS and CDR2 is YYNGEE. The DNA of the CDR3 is TGTGCCAGCAGCGTAGATCTATTGGGGGCGGCTGAAGCTTTCTTT. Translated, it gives CASSVDLLGAAEAFF. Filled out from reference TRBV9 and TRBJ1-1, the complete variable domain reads DSGVTQTPKHLITATGQRVTLRCSPRSGDLSVYWYQQSLDQGLQFLIQYYNGEERAKGNILERFSAQQFPDLHSELNLSSLELGDSALYFCASSVDLLGAAEAFFGQGTRLTVV.

The DNA for the CDR3 is TGTGCCAGCAGCCCCGGGTTAGGGGGCGAGAACGAGCAGTACTTC. This encodes CASSPGLGGENEQYF. The chain employs TRBV11-3 and TRBJ2-7, with 7 bases matching TRBD1. The trim removed 5 bases at V and 5 bases at J, leaving 12 bases unmatched. The CDR3 is 15 amino acids. The germline gives CDR1 SGHNT, CDR2 YENEEA.

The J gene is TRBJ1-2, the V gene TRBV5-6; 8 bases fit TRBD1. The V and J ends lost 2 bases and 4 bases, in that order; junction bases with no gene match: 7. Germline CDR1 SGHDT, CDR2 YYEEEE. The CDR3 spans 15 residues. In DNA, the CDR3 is TGTGCCAGCAGCTTAGGAGGACAGGGTGGCTATGGCTACACCTTC. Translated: CASSLGGQGGYGYTF.

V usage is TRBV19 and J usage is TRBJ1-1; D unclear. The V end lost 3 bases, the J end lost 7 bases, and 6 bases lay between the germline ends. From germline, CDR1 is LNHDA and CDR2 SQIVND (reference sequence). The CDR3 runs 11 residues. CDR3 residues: CASSMGVEAFF. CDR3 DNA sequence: TGTGCCAGTAGTATGGGAGTTGAAGCTTTCTTT.

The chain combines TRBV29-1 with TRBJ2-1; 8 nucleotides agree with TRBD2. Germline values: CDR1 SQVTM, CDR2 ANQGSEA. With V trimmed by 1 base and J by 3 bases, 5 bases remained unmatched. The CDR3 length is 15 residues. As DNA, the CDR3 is TGCAGCGTTGAAGGTAGCGGGACGGGCTACAATGAGCAGTTCTTC. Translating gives CSVEGSGTGYNEQFF.

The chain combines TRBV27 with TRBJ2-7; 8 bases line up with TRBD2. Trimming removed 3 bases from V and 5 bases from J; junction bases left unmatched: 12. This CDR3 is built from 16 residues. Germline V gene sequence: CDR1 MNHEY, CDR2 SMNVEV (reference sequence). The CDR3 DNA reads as TGTGCCAGCAGTTTTGTTAGAGGACTAGCAGTCGACGAGCAGTACTTC. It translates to CASSFVRGLAVDEQYF.

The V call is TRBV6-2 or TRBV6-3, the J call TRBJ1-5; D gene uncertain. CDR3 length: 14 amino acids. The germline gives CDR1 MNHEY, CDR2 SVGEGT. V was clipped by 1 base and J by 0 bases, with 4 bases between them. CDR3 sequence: CASSYFSSNQPQHF. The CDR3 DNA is TGTGCCAGCAGTTACTTCTCTAGCAATCAGCCCCAGCATTTT.

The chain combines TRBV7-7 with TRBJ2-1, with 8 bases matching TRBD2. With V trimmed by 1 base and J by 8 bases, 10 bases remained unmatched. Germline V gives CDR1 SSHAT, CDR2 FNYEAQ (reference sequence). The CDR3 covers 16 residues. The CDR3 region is CASSLGSSGSKDEQFF. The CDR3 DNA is TGTGCCAGCAGCTTAGGGTCCAGCGGGAGTAAGGATGAGCAGTTCTTC.

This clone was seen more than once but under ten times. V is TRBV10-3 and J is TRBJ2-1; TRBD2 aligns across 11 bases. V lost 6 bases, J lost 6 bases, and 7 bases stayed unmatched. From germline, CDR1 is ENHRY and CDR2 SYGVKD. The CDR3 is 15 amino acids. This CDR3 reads CAISNSGRGSNEQFF. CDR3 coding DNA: TGTGCCATCAGCAATAGCGGGAGGGGATCCAATGAGCAGTTCTTC.

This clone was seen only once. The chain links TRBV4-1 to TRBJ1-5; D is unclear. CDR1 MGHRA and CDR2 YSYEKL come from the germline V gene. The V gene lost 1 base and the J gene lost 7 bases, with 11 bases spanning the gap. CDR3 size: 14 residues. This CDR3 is CASSQVGSGQPQHF. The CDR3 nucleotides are TGCGCCAGCAGCCAAGTGGGGTCGGGACAGCCCCAGCATTTT.

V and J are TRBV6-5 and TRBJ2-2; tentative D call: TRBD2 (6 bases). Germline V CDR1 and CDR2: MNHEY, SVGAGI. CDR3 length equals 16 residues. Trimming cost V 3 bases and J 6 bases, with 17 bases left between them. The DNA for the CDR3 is TGTGCCAGCAGTTATAGCGTGGGACTCCCCGCCGGGGAGCTGTTTTTT. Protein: CASSYSVGLPAGELFF.